Following are 16 T cell receptor beta chains from one sample sequenced in a study of blood T cell repertoires in COVID-19. Clones were read by immunoSEQ multiplex PCR, and TCRdb kept only the in-frame ones, dropping some. This table holds roughly 240,000 clones, 85% to 90% found once. Specimen: PBMCs or T cells enriched from blood (not recorded which). The receptors here all came from a man aged 45-65 years who had been exposed to COVID-19.

The J gene is TRBJ2-5, the V gene TRBV7-8; TRBD2 is a possible D gene (5 bases). V was shortened by 4 bases and J by 0 bases, with 18 bases between the two germline ends. CDR1 is SGHVS and CDR2 is FQNEAQ in the germline V gene. The CDR3 runs to 17 residues. CDR3: CASSSPFEDGDQETQYF. The CDR3 DNA follows: TGTGCCAGCAGCTCACCGTTCGAGGACGGGGACCAAGAGACCCAGTACTTC. The variable domain in full, with the rest retrieved from reference TRBV7-8 and TRBJ2-5, is GAGVSQSPRYKVAKRGQDVALRCDPISGHVSLFWYQQALGQGPEFLTYFQNEAQLDKSGLPSDRFFAERPEGSVSTLKIQRTQQEDSAVYLCASSSPFEDGDQETQYFGPGTRLLVL.

The sample holds one count of this clone. The chain is built from TRBV18 and TRBJ2-2; no reliable D call. Germline lookup yields CDR1 KGHSH and CDR2 LQKENI. Trimming removed 3 bases from V and 0 bases from J, with 11 bases in between. CDR3 size: 16 residues. The CDR3 reads CASSPERPANTGELFF. For the CDR3, the DNA is TGTGCCAGCTCACCGGAGAGGCCTGCGAACACCGGGGAGCTGTTTTTT.

The CDR3 DNA follows: TGTGCCAGCAGTGATCGTGAGGTTGAAACTGAAGCTTTCTTT. Its translation is CASSDREVETEAFF. V and J are TRBV2 and TRBJ1-1; D remains ambiguous. V was cut by 3 bases and J by 5 bases, with 13 bases left in between. Germline values: CDR1 SNHLY, CDR2 FYNNEI. The CDR3 extends over 14 amino acids.

This clone was counted between two and nine times. The chain employs TRBV5-1 and TRBJ1-2; TRBD1 aligns across 7 bases. The junction had 3 bases not matched to a gene; V was cut back by 2 bases and J by 2 bases. From germline, CDR1 is SGHRS and CDR2 YFSETQ. The CDR3 spans 14 residues. CDR3 region: CASSFQDRNYGYTF. For the CDR3, the DNA is TGCGCCAGCAGCTTCCAGGACAGGAACTATGGCTACACCTTC.

This rearrangement joins TRBV5-1 to TRBJ1-6; TRBD1 agrees at 7 bases. This CDR3 has 14 amino acids. V dropped 3 bases and J dropped 7; count of bases not matched to a gene: 4. Per germline, CDR1 SGHRS and CDR2 YFSETQ. The CDR3 nucleotides are TGCGCCAGCAGCTCACAGGGGAACAATTCACCCCTCCACTTT. This encodes CASSSQGNNSPLHF.

V and J are TRBV6-1 and TRBJ1-5; D gene unclear. The V end lost 1 base, the J end lost 7 bases, and 11 bases lay between the germline ends. CDR1 is MNHNS, CDR2 SASEGT, per germline. The CDR3 runs to 14 residues. The CDR3 spells CASSEVTIGQPQHF. The CDR3 region has the DNA TGTGCCAGCAGTGAAGTGACAATTGGGCAGCCCCAGCATTTT.

The chain employs TRBV7-9 and TRBJ1-3; no clear D gene. The CDR3 is 12 amino acids. Between the trimmed V and J ends, which lost 5 bases and 5 bases, there was a span of 7 bases. The germline V gene encodes CDR1 SEHNR and CDR2 FQNEAQ (reference sequence). The CDR3 region is CASSQARNTIYF. Written as DNA, the CDR3 is TGTGCCAGCAGCCAAGCCCGAAACACCATATATTTT.

This chain connects TRBV7-2 to TRBJ1-6; D remains unclear. The CDR3 consists of 15 residues. V dropped 1 base and J dropped 2 bases, with 6 bases sitting between them. Germline CDR1 reads SGHTA; CDR2 reads FQGNSA. CDR3 DNA: TGTGCCAGCAGCTTAGTGCAGGCCTATAATTCACCCCTCCACTTT. Its translation: CASSLVQAYNSPLHF.

Note on this clone: The sample has other DNA sequences that encode this CDR3 too. The J gene is TRBJ1-4, the V gene TRBV5-1; 10 bases match TRBD1. This CDR3 is built from 15 residues. J was trimmed by 8 bases and V by 0 bases; bases with no gene match: 4. The germline V gene has CDR1 SGHRS and CDR2 YFSETQ. CDR3 nucleotide sequence: TGCGCCAGCAGCTTGGGTGGGACAGGGGAGGAAAAACTGTTTTTT. Its translation: CASSLGGTGEEKLFF.

This chain joins TRBV19 and TRBJ1-1, with TRBD1 matching 10 bases. V shed 3 bases, J shed 1 base, and the junction held 2 bases outside the gene matches. There are 15 residues in the CDR3. Germline V gene lookup returns CDR1 LNHDA and CDR2 SQIVND (reference sequence). This chain's CDR3 is CASSMWTGGNTEAFF. The CDR3, as DNA: TGTGCCAGTAGTATGTGGACAGGGGGGAACACTGAAGCTTTCTTT. Full variable domain (remainder filled in from reference TRBV19 and TRBJ1-1): DGGITQSPKYLFRKEGQNVTLSCEQNLNHDAMYWYRQDPGQGLRLIYYSQIVNDFQKGDIAEGYSVSREKKESFPLTVTSAQKNPTAFYLCASSMWTGGNTEAFFGQGTRLTVV.

The chain joins TRBV5-1 to TRBJ2-5; D ambiguous. Looked up from germline, CDR1 is SGHRS and CDR2 is YFSETQ. V was cut by 4 bases and J by 4 bases, with 14 bases left in between. The CDR3 extends over 14 amino acids. CDR3 in DNA: TGCGCCAGCAGCCTCACCGGGTGGGTAGAGACCCAGTACTTC. Its protein is CASSLTGWVETQYF. The whole variable domain, filled in from reference TRBV5-1 and TRBJ2-5, reads KAGVTQTPRYLIKTRGQQVTLSCSPISGHRSVSWYQQTPGQGLQFLFEYFSETQRNKGNFPGRFSGRQFSNSRSEMNVSTLELGDSALYLCASSLTGWVETQYFGPGTRLLVL.

The CDR3 nucleotides read TGTGCCAGCAGCTTGGTGGCAGCCGGGGTACCCCTCCACTTT. The encoded protein is CASSLVAAGVPLHF. The rearrangement joins TRBV5-4 to TRBJ1-6; D not resolved. The germline gives CDR1 SGHNT, CDR2 YYREEE (reference sequence). CDR3 length: 14 amino acids. V was cut by 0 bases and J by 12 bases, with 13 bases left in between.

V usage is TRBV28 and J usage is TRBJ2-3, with TRBD2 matching 8 bases. The V gene's germline CDR1 is MDHEN and CDR2 SYDVKM. CDR3 length: 14 residues. J was trimmed by 5 bases and V by 2 bases; bases with no gene match: 3. The CDR3 protein is CASSLGLALDTQYF. CDR3 nucleotides: TGTGCCAGCAGTTTAGGACTAGCCTTAGATACGCAGTATTTT.

This chain connects TRBV25-1 to TRBJ2-2; a possible D gene is TRBD2 (6 bases). The CDR3 totals 14 residues. Looked up from germline, CDR1 is MGHDK and CDR2 is SYGVNS. V dropped 5 bases and J dropped 8 bases, with 15 bases sitting between them. The CDR3 protein is CASSQSGVLGELFF. CDR3 nucleotides: TGTGCCAGCAGTCAATCGGGAGTTTTAGGGGAGCTGTTTTTT.

This clone appeared a single time. The V gene is TRBV10-3, the J gene TRBJ2-3; 8 nucleotides align to TRBD2. V lost 6 bases and J lost 0; bases outside the gene matches: 2. The CDR3 is 14 residues long. The germline V gene encodes CDR1 ENHRY and CDR2 SYGVKD. This CDR3 is CAISGRASTDTQYF. CDR3 in DNA: TGTGCCATCAGCGGGAGGGCTAGCACAGATACGCAGTATTTT.

The chain uses TRBV10-1 and TRBJ2-6, with a weak D call TRBD1 (8 bases). Germline CDR1 and CDR2: WNHNN and SYGVQD (reference sequence). The length of the CDR3 is 17 residues. V was clipped by 9 bases and J by 0 bases, with 18 bases between them. CDR3 coding DNA: TGCGCCAGGATGGGAGGGGACAGGTCCTCTGGGGCCAACGTCCTGACTTTC. Translation: CARMGGDRSSGANVLTF.